The clone carrying this TCR beta chain was counted a few times. Its specificity is unknown. Looked up from germline, CDR1 is DFQATT and CDR2 is SNEGSKA (reference sequence). The CDR3 runs to 14 residues. V lost 0 bases and J 4 bases, leaving 12 bases between the germline ends. Time point specified: pre-sensitization, week 0. Treatment in this sample: therapeutic diphenylcyclopropenone sensitization with weekly scalp DPC. Unfractionated whole blood yielded the extracted total RNA. The data were taken from a study of human T cells and chemical hapten exposure. Study-level background: Each patient's scalp received weekly diphenylcyclopropenone throughout the approximately 24-week study.

Study-level results: The study found expanded TCRs formed significantly more large CDR3 similarity clusters than controls. Because all patients had alopecia, their immune responses might differ from healthy ones.

From the RACE reads, TCRdb called clonotypes with MiXCR, one entry per CDR3 protein. The table has about 110,000 distinct CDR3 sequences, around 10% seen once; the top ten hold 1.6%. The chain couples TRBV20-1 to TRBJ2-5; D is undetermined. The source of this sequence is a woman aged 45-65 years with alopecia areata. Some clones in this sample may be carry-over from other donors' samples. The source was whole blood, collected in connection with sensitization to the hapten diphenylcyclopropenone (DPC). CDR3 nucleotides: TGCAGTGCTAGAGATTCTCTAGTTATAGAGACCCAGTACTTC. Its translation: CSARDSLVIETQYF.